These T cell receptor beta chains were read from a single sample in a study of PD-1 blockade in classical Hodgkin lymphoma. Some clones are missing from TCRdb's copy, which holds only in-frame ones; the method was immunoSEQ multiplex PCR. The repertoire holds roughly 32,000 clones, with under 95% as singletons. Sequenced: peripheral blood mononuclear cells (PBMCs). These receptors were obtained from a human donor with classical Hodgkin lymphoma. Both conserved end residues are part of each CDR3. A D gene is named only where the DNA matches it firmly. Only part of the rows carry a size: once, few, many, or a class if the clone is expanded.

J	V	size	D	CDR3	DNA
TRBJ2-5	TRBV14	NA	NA	CASSQVEGETQYF	TGTGCCAGCAGCCAAGTCGAAGGAGAGACCCAGTACTTC
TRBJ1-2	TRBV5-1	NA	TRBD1	CASSLAGTGTFYGYTF	TGCGCCAGCAGCTTGGCCGGGACAGGGACCTTCTATGGCTACACCTTC
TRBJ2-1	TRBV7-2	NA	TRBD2	CASSWGLATYNEQFF	TGTGCCAGCAGCTGGGGACTAGCAACCTACAATGAGCAGTTCTTC
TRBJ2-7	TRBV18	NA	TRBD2	CASSPPGQREGEQYF	TGTGCCAGCTCACCACCAGGCCAGCGGGAGGGTGAACAGTACTTC
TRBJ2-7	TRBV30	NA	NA	CAWRGRGPRYEQYF	TGTGCCTGGAGGGGGCGGGGCCCCCGCTACGAGCAGTACTTC
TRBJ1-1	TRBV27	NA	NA	CASRRAGANTEAFF	TGTGCCAGCAGACGGGCCGGGGCTAACACTGAAGCTTTCTTT
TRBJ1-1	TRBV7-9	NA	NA	CASSSNHGAEAFF	TGTGCCAGCAGCTCCAACCATGGCGCTGAAGCTTTCTTT
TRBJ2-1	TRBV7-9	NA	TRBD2	CASSLDGGYSYNEQFF	TGTGCCAGCAGCTTAGACGGGGGGTACTCCTACAATGAGCAGTTCTTC
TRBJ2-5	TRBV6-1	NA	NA	CASKRGGRETQYF	TGTGCCAGCAAAAGGGGGGGTAGAGAGACCCAGTACTTC
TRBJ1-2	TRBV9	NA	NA	CASSAPDRGYTF	TGTGCCAGCAGCGCCCCAGACCGTGGCTACACCTTC
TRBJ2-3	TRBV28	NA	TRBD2	CASSLGGPQANTQYF	TGTGCCAGCAGTTTGGGAGGGCCGCAGGCCAATACGCAGTATTTT
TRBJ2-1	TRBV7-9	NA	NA	CASSPGLDRGQFF	TGTGCCAGCAGCCCGGGACTAGACAGGGGGCAGTTCTTC
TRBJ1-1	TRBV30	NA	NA	CAWSLKTEAFF	TGTGCCTGGAGTTTAAAGACTGAAGCTTTCTTT
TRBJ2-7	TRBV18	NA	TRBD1	CASSPLDSPDRGGEQYF	TGTGCCAGCTCACCACTCGACTCCCCTGACAGGGGGGGCGAGCAGTACTTC
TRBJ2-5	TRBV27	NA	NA	CASSPGDQETQYF	TGTGCCAGCAGTCCTGGGGACCAAGAGACCCAGTACTTC
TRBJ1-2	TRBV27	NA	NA	CASSFGAGEGYTF	TGTGCCAGCAGTTTTGGTGCAGGGGAGGGCTACACCTTC
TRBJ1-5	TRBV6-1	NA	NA	CASSENGPSGAQHF	TGTGCCAGCAGTGAGAACGGCCCCTCTGGGGCCCAGCATTTT
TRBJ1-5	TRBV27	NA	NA	CASSLGGYQPQHF	TGTGCCAGCAGTTTAGGAGGGTATCAGCCCCAGCATTTT
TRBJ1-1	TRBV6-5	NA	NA	CASSYLRGTWTEAFF	TGTGCCAGCAGTTACCTTCGGGGGACGTGGACTGAAGCTTTCTTT
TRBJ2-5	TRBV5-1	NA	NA	CASSSQETQYF	TGCGCCAGCAGCTCACAAGAGACCCAGTACTTC
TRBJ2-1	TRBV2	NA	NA	CASSENEQFF	TGTGCCAGCAGTGAAAATGAGCAGTTCTTC
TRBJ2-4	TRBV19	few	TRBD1	CASSIILDRGRKNIQYF	TGTGCCAGTAGTATCATTTTGGACAGGGGGCGCAAAAACATTCAGTACTTC
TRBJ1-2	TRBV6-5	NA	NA	CASRLRGYGYTF	TGTGCCAGCAGGTTGAGGGGCTATGGCTACACCTTC
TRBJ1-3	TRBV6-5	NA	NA	CASAGRGSGNTIYF	TGTGCCAGCGCAGGGAGAGGCTCTGGAAACACCATATATTTT
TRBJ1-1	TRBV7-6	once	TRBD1	CASSLPGQAPEAFF	TGTGCCAGCAGCCTTCCTGGACAGGCCCCTGAAGCTTTCTTT
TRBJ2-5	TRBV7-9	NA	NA	CASSLRSEETQYF	TGTGCCAGCAGCTTACGGTCAGAAGAGACCCAGTACTTC
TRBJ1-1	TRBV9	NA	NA	CASSVTSGGVTTEAFF	TGTGCCAGCAGCGTCACTTCAGGAGGGGTAACTACTGAAGCTTTCTTT
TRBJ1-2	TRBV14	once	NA	CASNSGASGYGYTF	TGTGCCAGCAACTCAGGGGCCTCGGGCTATGGCTACACCTTC
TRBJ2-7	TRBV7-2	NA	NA	CASSLSPGVYEQYF	TGTGCCAGCAGCTTATCTCCCGGCGTCTACGAGCAGTACTTC
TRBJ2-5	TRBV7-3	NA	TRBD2	CASSLIGAGGETQYF	TGTGCCAGCAGCTTAATTGGCGCGGGGGGTGAGACCCAGTACTTC
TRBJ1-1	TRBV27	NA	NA	CASSLLRVRGTEAFF	TGTGCCAGCAGTTTACTTAGGGTACGGGGCACTGAAGCTTTCTTT
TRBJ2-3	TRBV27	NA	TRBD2	CASSLTSGRSDTQYF	TGTGCCAGCAGCCTGACTAGCGGGAGATCAGATACGCAGTATTTT
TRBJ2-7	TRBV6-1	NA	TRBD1	CASSEIIVAGGDEQYF	TGTGCCAGCAGTGAAATAATTGTGGCAGGGGGCGACGAGCAGTACTTC
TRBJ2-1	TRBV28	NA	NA	CASSLVGRSYNEQFF	TGTGCCAGCAGTTTAGTCGGGAGATCCTACAATGAGCAGTTCTTC
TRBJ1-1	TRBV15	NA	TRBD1	CATSRGQGLANTEAFF	TGTGCCACCAGCAGGGGACAGGGGCTGGCGAACACTGAAGCTTTCTTT
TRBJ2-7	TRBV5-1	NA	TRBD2	CASSPGGGYEQYF	TGCGCCAGTTCCCCGGGGGGTGGATACGAGCAGTACTTC
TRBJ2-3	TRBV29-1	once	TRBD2	CSVEGLAGGGTDTQYF	TGCAGCGTTGAGGGACTAGCGGGAGGGGGGACAGATACGCAGTATTTT
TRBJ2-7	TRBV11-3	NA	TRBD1	CASSDRGQSEQYF	TGTGCCAGCAGCGACAGGGGCCAGTCGGAGCAGTACTTC
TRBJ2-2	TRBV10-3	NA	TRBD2	CATSVAGVDGELFF	TGTGCCACTTCGGTAGCGGGGGTTGACGGGGAGCTGTTTTTT
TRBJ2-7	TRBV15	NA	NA	CATSRELADHYEQYF	TGTGCCACCAGCAGAGAGTTAGCGGATCACTACGAGCAGTACTTC
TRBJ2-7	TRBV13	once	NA	CASSFNRDGPYEQYF	TGTGCCAGCAGCTTTAACCGGGACGGGCCCTACGAGCAGTACTTC
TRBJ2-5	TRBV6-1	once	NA	CASSRTGTPGETQYF	TGTGCCAGCAGTAGAACGGGAACGCCGGGGGAGACCCAGTACTTC
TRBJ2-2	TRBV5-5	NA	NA	CASSLDRAGELFF	TGTGCCAGCAGCTTGGACAGGGCCGGGGAGCTGTTTTTT
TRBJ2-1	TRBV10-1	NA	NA	CASSRTSNEQFF	TGCGCCAGCAGCCGGACATCGAATGAGCAGTTCTTC
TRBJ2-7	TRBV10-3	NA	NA	CAISESRYEQYF	TGTGCCATCAGTGAGTCGCGCTACGAGCAGTACTTC
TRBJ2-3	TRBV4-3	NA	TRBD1	CASSQGQGATDTQYF	TGCGCCAGCAGCCAAGGACAGGGGGCAACAGATACGCAGTATTTT
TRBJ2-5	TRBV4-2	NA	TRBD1	CASSQDRQGAGETQYF	TGTGCCAGCAGCCAAGATAGACAGGGCGCAGGGGAGACCCAGTACTTC
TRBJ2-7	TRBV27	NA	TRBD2	CASSLLLAGEVFEQYF	TGTGCCAGCAGTTTATTGCTAGCGGGAGAGGTTTTCGAGCAGTACTTC
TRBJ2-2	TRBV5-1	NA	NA	CASRTGHLTGELFF	TGCGCCAGCAGAACCGGACACCTCACCGGGGAGCTGTTTTTT
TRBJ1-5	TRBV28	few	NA	CASKDPTWPQHF	TGTGCCAGCAAGGACCCCACCTGGCCCCAGCATTTT
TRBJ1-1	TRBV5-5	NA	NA	CASSWRWRTEAFF	TGTGCCAGCAGTTGGAGGTGGAGGACTGAAGCTTTCTTT
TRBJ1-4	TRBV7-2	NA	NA	CASSNRRKGNEKLFF	TGTGCCAGCAGCAACCGACGGAAGGGTAATGAAAAACTGTTTTTT
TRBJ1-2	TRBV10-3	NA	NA	CAISDNQQGGEAYGYTF	TGTGCCATCAGTGACAATCAACAGGGAGGGGAAGCCTATGGCTACACCTTC
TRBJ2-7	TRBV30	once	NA	CAWTGTPSYEQYF	TGTGCCTGGACGGGGACACCGTCCTACGAGCAGTACTTC
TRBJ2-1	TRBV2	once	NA	CASRWTNPDNEQFF	TGTGCCAGCAGATGGACTAATCCCGACAATGAGCAGTTCTTC